The 12 T cell receptor beta chains below come from one sample, sequenced in a study of T-cell memory formation after mild COVID-19. One entry per CDR3 protein results from TCRdb running MiXCR on the 5' RACE reads. The sample lists about 310,000 distinct CDR3 sequences, 15% to 20% seen once, with about a fifth in the top ten. Sequenced input: PBMCs or a T cell subset sorted from them (not recorded which). These TCRs come from a man aged 18 to 35 who had mild COVID-19 (a few samples of this study predate the infection). Cell type and time point are not known.

In nucleotides, the CDR3 is TGTGCCAGCTCACTCTTAACCGGGACAGGGGACGACGGCTACACCTTC. Residues: CASSLLTGTGDDGYTF. V and J are TRBV18 and TRBJ1-2; 10 bases match TRBD1. Trimming removed 4 bases from V and 8 bases from J; junction bases left unmatched: 13. CDR3 length: 16 residues. From germline, CDR1 is KGHSH and CDR2 LQKENI.

There are a few counts of this clonotype. The chain has TRBV12-3 or TRBV12-4 and TRBJ1-2; TRBD1 aligns across 8 bases. V lost 5 bases, J lost 6 bases, and 8 bases stayed unmatched. This CDR3 has 14 residues. The chain's CDR3 is CASSNRDRRNGYTF. The CDR3 DNA reads as TGTGCCAGCAGTAACCGGGACAGGAGGAATGGCTACACCTTC.

The sample holds many counts of this clonotype. V usage is TRBV5-1 and J usage is TRBJ2-3; 9 positions agree with TRBD1. CDR3 size: 14 residues. Germline V CDR1 and CDR2: SGHRS, YFSETQ. The junction had 8 bases not matched to a gene; V was cut back by 7 bases and J by 5 bases. The CDR3 sequence: CASLQGARGDTQYF. CDR3 DNA: TGCGCCAGCCTACAGGGGGCGCGAGGAGATACGCAGTATTTT. The full variable domain, with the rest looked up from reference TRBV5-1 and TRBJ2-3, is KAGVTQTPRYLIKTRGQQVTLSCSPISGHRSVSWYQQTPGQGLQFLFEYFSETQRNKGNFPGRFSGRQFSNSRSEMNVSTLELGDSALYLCASLQGARGDTQYFGPGTRLTVL.

At least ten counts were recorded for this clonotype. The CDR3 region is CASSLRTNTGELFF. The CDR3 coding sequence is TGCGCCAGCAGCCTTAGAACAAACACCGGGGAGCTGTTTTTT. The V call is TRBV4-1, the J call TRBJ2-2, with D unclear. The CDR3 is 14 amino acids. Trimming removed 4 bases from V and 2 bases from J, with 8 bases in between. Germline assignment: CDR1 MGHRA and CDR2 YSYEKL.

The sample holds a few counts of this clonotype. The rearrangement uses TRBV28 and TRBJ1-1; 9 nucleotides match TRBD1. The CDR3 spans 14 residues. J was trimmed by 4 bases and V by 5 bases; bases with no gene match: 5. Germline CDR1 is MDHEN and CDR2 is SYDVKM. The CDR3 nucleotides read TGTGCCAGCAGTCTTCAGGACAGGGGCACTGAAGCTTTCTTT. This encodes CASSLQDRGTEAFF. The entire variable domain, with the rest obtained from reference TRBV28 and TRBJ1-1, is as follows: DVKVTQSSRYLVKRTGEKVFLECVQDMDHENMFWYRQDPGLGLRLIYFSYDVKMKEKGDIPEGYSVSREKKERFSLILESASTNQTSMYLCASSLQDRGTEAFFGQGTRLTVV.

This clonotype has more than one count but fewer than ten. The chain joins TRBV12-3 or TRBV12-4 to TRBJ1-3; a weak D match, TRBD1 (6 bases). Trimming removed 4 bases at V and 0 bases at J, with 13 bases between. The CDR3 contains 16 residues. The CDR3 reads CASSSRGAASGNTIYF. The CDR3 DNA reads as TGTGCCAGCAGTTCCAGGGGTGCAGCCTCTGGAAACACCATATATTTT.

There are a few counts of this clonotype. This sequence joins TRBV4-3 and TRBJ2-1; D possibly matches TRBD1 or TRBD2 (5 bases each). V was trimmed by 2 bases and J by 5 bases, leaving 13 bases between them. This CDR3 region has 15 residues. Germline V gives CDR1 LGHNA, CDR2 YSLEER. CDR3 coding DNA: TGCGCCAGCAGCCAATGGGGGAGTACCGACAATGAGCAGTTCTTC. Its translation: CASSQWGSTDNEQFF.

V gene TRBV29-1 combines with J gene TRBJ1-5; D is uncertain. Germline loops: CDR1 SQVTM, CDR2 ANQGSEA. The CDR3 has 11 amino acids. Trimming pared 3 bases from V and 7 bases from J, leaving 7 bases between. The CDR3 is CSVEGPQPQHF. CDR3 nucleotides: TGCAGCGTTGAGGGCCCACAGCCCCAGCATTTT.

This clonotype was counted only a few times. The J gene is TRBJ2-5, the V gene TRBV4-2; D may match TRBD1 or TRBD2 (7 bases each). There are 16 residues in the CDR3. V was cut by 0 bases and J by 4 bases, with 15 bases left in between. From germline, CDR1 is LGHNA and CDR2 YNFKEQ. The CDR3 protein is CASSQEGRRGGETQYF. The CDR3 DNA is TGTGCCAGCAGCCAAGAAGGTCGCAGGGGGGGAGAGACCCAGTACTTC.

This clonotype was found a few times. The chain links TRBV5-1 to TRBJ1-1; TRBD1 agrees at 7 bases. CDR1 is SGHRS, CDR2 YFSETQ, per germline. The CDR3 extends over 17 amino acids. Losses at the gene ends were 3 bases for V and 0 bases for J; bases not matched to a gene: 11. CDR3 amino acids: CASSSSGTASMNTEAFF. CDR3 in DNA: TGCGCCAGCAGCTCTTCCGGGACAGCCTCCATGAACACTGAAGCTTTCTTT.

In its sample, this clonotype was seen a few times. The chain combines TRBV12-3 or TRBV12-4 with TRBJ1-5; D is possibly TRBD1 (6 bases). The CDR3 has 13 amino acids. V was trimmed by 6 bases and J by 5 bases, leaving 11 bases between them. CDR3: CASRRRQDQPQHF. In DNA form, the CDR3 reads TGTGCCAGCAGGCGCCGACAGGATCAGCCCCAGCATTTT.

This chain links TRBV20-1 with TRBJ2-1; TRBD2 matches at 8 bases. V lost 6 bases and J lost 0; bases outside the gene matches: 7. The germline V gene has CDR1 DFQATT and CDR2 SNEGSKA (reference sequence). This CDR3 contains 15 residues. In DNA form, the CDR3 reads TGCAGTGCCAGACCCCGGGGGGGCTCCTACAATGAGCAGTTCTTC. Its protein product is CSARPRGGSYNEQFF.